The clone carrying this T cell receptor (beta chain) has a single count. Its cognate antigen is unknown. Relative to the germline gene, one junction end is altered; a read error may explain this. The CDR3 contains 15 residues. From germline, CDR1 is SGHAT and CDR2 FQDESV (reference sequence). TCR beta cDNA was prepared out of 500 ng total RNA by means of a constant-region primer. Each TCR beta library was derived from three nested multiplex PCR rounds that employed slightly modified ARM-PCR. A C-beta reverse primer and TRBV1-TRBV30 forward primers served in each of the first two PCR rounds, at 9 to 10 cycles apiece. Via MiXCR, TCRdb re-called the multiplex PCR reads, giving one row per CDR3 protein. The sample has some 43,000 distinct CDR3 sequences; less than 75% are singletons. Between about 20 and 30 mg of unsorted bulk tissue served as the source from which RNA and DNA were co-extracted. Patients in the cohort were treatment-naive and living with chronic HBV infection.

The source of the sample is a study of tumor-infiltrating lymphocytes in primary liver carcinoma. In the study overall: Ages ranged from 30 to 69, with HCC or mixed HCC-cholangiocarcinoma. Tumor staging was T1-T3 N0M0; sizes spanned roughly 4.2 to 10 cm across. Study-wide results and caveats: Pairs of tumor regions overlapped more than tumor-adjacent and tumor-blood pairs did.

The sequenced material came from liver tumor tissue from sampling region 5. Subset denoted: tumor region T5, tumor centre. The clonotype originates from a man in his forties or fifties with primary liver carcinoma and hepatitis B virus infection. V usage is TRBV11-1 and J usage is TRBJ2-5; tentative D call: TRBD1 (5 bases). The CDR3 region is CASSLGARPHETQYF. The CDR3 coding sequence is TGTGCTAGCAGCTTAGGGGCGAGGCCCCATGAGACCCAGTACTTC.